What follows is one T cell receptor (beta chain) and its context. Its antigen is as yet unknown. The data stem from a study of CD8+ T cells in alopecia areata. Findings and caveats of the study: It was lesional scalp, especially alopecia totalis/universalis, that showed higher clonality than normal scalp. Throughout tofacitinib, many expanded lesional clones continued to persist in scalp and blood.

After isolation, RNA underwent reverse transcription to generate cDNA as the sequencing template. Libraries were prepared by immunoSEQ multiplex PCR; TCRdb keeps only in-frame clonotypes and omits some of them. The repertoire holds 90,000 to 120,000 clones, with around 84% as singletons. Sample treatment: oral pan-JAK inhibitor, 5-10 mg twice daily. Sorted out of PBMCs were CD4+ T cells and CD8+ T cells. Trimming took 3 bases from V and 10 from J, leaving 16 bases between them. Germline V gives CDR1 SNHLY, CDR2 FYNNEI. The CDR3 length is 15 residues. The specimen comprised CD8+ T cells sorted from blood, sampled at week 24, from a patient treated with tofacitinib. J is TRBJ1-6 and V is TRBV2; no clear D. The TCR was taken from a human donor with alopecia areata. Here the CDR3 reads CASSESVPVESPLHF. CDR3 DNA sequence: TGTGCCAGCAGTGAGTCGGTCCCGGTTGAGTCACCCCTCCACTTT.